This passage covers 7 T cell receptor beta chains from one sample sequenced in a study of blood T cell repertoires in COVID-19. Repertoires were generated with immunoSEQ multiplex PCR, while TCRdb's copy carries only in-frame clones and drops some. The sample yields approximately 480,000 clones, around 90% seen once. Sample: PBMCs or T cells enriched from blood (not recorded which). These receptors were obtained from a woman under 30 who had recovered from COVID-19.

The genes are TRBV4-1 and TRBJ1-6; possibly TRBD1 for D (6 bases). Germline assignment: CDR1 MGHRA and CDR2 YSYEKL. The V end was cut by 2 bases, the J end by 7 bases, with 12 bases between. This CDR3 has 15 residues. In DNA form, the CDR3 reads TGCGCCAGCAGCCAACCCGTAAGGGGGAATTCACCCCTCCACTTT. It yields the protein CASSQPVRGNSPLHF.

The chain employs TRBV7-2 and TRBJ2-3; TRBD1 aligns across 7 bases. Germline values: CDR1 SGHTA, CDR2 FQGNSA. CDR3 size: 13 residues. V was clipped by 5 bases and J by 6 bases; unmatched bases: 5. In DNA form, the CDR3 reads TGTGCCAGCAGCCAACAGGGGCGGGATACGCAGTATTTT. Amino acid sequence: CASSQQGRDTQYF. Based on the CDR3 plus reference TRBV7-2 and TRBJ2-3, the full variable domain is GAGVSQSPSNKVTEKGKDVELRCDPISGHTALYWYRQSLGQGLEFLIYFQGNSAPDKSGLPSDRFSAERTGGSVSTLTIQRTQQEDSAVYLCASSQQGRDTQYFGPGTRLTVL.

This sequence joins TRBV27 and TRBJ1-4; no clear D gene. The V and J ends lost 3 bases and 4 bases respectively, with 9 bases between them. Germline V gene lookup returns CDR1 MNHEY and CDR2 SMNVEV (reference sequence). CDR3 size: 14 residues. The DNA of the CDR3 is TGTGCCAGCAGTTTTACCGGGTTTAATGAAAAACTGTTTTTT. Residues: CASSFTGFNEKLFF.

This chain uses TRBV30 with TRBJ1-4, with TRBD1 identical over 11 bases. The CDR3 runs 15 residues. Per germline, CDR1 GTSNPN and CDR2 SVGIG (reference sequence). J gave up 8 bases and V 1 base, and 6 bases lay outside the gene matches. The CDR3, as DNA: TGTGCCTGGAGTGATGGGACAGGGGGGACGGAAAAACTGTTTTTT. It specifies CAWSDGTGGTEKLFF.

The chain carries TRBV12-3 or TRBV12-4 and TRBJ2-4; 7 bases are shared with TRBD1. The CDR3 is made up of 13 amino acids. J was trimmed by 4 bases and V by 3 bases; bases with no gene match: 0. Here the CDR3 reads CASSLGQKNIQYF. The CDR3 coding sequence is TGTGCCAGCAGTTTGGGACAGAAAAACATTCAGTACTTC.

The CDR3 is CASSPRTGENSPLHF. The DNA of the CDR3 is TGTGCCAGCAGCCCAAGGACAGGGGAAAATTCACCCCTCCACTTT. The chain has TRBV11-2 and TRBJ1-6; 9 nucleotides match TRBD1. The length of the CDR3 is 15 residues. Germline V lookup: CDR1 SGHAT, CDR2 FQNNGV. After removal of 5 bases from V and 7 bases from J, the junction contained 6 bases not matched to a gene.

In its sample, this clone was seen a few times. The CDR3 loop is CASSLFRDSYNEQFF. The CDR3 coding sequence is TGTGCCAGCAGCCTCTTCAGGGACTCCTACAATGAGCAGTTCTTC. The rearrangement joins TRBV7-3 to TRBJ2-1; a possible D gene is TRBD1 (5 bases). Trimming took off 5 bases at V and 0 bases at J, with 11 bases between the two ends. Germline V lookup: CDR1 SGHTA, CDR2 FQGTGA. This CDR3 is 15 amino acids long. Drawing the rest from reference TRBV7-3 and TRBJ2-1, the complete variable domain is GAGVSQTPSNKVTEKGKYVELRCDPISGHTALYWYRQSLGQGPEFLIYFQGTGAADDSGLPNDRFFAVRPEGSVSTLKIQRTERGDSAVYLCASSLFRDSYNEQFFGPGTRLTVL.